What follows are 2 T cell receptor beta chains derived from one specimen sequenced in a study of T cells in women clearing cervical HPV infection. Profiling relied on immunoSEQ multiplex PCR, and the TCRdb table lists in-frame clones only, not all of them. Its clone listing holds 21,000 or so clones. Sequencing used blood buffy coat. The receptors were sampled from a woman between 18 and 70 years old with a cervical HPV16 infection that either progressed to CIN3+ or cleared (not recorded which).

Worth noting for this clone: The CDR3 goes on 3 residues after the read ends, and that part is filled in from the germline J gene. The V gene is TRBV28, the J gene TRBJ2-1; 8 bases line up with TRBD2. CDR1 and CDR2 (germline): MDHEN, SYDVKM. Germline trimming cut 8 bases from V and 6 bases from J; bases unmatched to any gene: 6. The CDR3 has 13 residues. CDR3 DNA (partial): TGTGCCAGCCATTTGACTAGCGTCAATGAG. Translated, it gives CASHLTSVNE. The complete CDR3 protein is CASHLTSVNEQFF.

Of note for this clone: The read stops 3 residues short of the end of the CDR3; the missing end is completed from the germline J gene. The chain uses TRBV15 and TRBJ2-7; 7 bases agree with TRBD1. Trimming cost V 4 bases and J 6 bases; bases outside gene matches: 9. The CDR3 is 14 residues long. Germline V gene lookup returns CDR1 LNHNV and CDR2 YYDKDF (reference sequence). The DNA read from the CDR3 is TGTGCCACCAGCACACCGGGACAGTTTGTCGAG. It is translated as CATSTPGQFVE. The complete CDR3 protein is CATSTPGQFVEQYF. The full variable domain, rest sourced from reference TRBV15 and TRBJ2-7, is DAMVIQNPRYQVTQFGKPVTLSCSQTLNHNVMYWYQQKSSQAPKLLFHYYDKDFNNEADTPDNFQSRRPNTSFCFLDIRSPGLGDTAMYLCATSTPGQFVEQYFGPGTRLTVT.